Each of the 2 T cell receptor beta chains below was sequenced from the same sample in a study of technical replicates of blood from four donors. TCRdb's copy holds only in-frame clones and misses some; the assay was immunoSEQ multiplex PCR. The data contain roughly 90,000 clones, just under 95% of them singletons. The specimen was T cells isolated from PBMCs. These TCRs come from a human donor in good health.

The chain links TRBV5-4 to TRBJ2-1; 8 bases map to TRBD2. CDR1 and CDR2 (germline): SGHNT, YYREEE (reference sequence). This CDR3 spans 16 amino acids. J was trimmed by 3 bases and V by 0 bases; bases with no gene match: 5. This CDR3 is CASSLDLAGSYNEQFF. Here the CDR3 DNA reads TGTGCCAGCAGCTTGGACCTAGCGGGTAGCTACAATGAGCAGTTCTTC.

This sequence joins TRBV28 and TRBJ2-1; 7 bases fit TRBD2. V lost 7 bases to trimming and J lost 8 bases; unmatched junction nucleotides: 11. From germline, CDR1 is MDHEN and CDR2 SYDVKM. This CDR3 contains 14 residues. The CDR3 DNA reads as TGTGCCAGCACGGGCAGCGGGATATGGGATGAGCAGTTCTTC. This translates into CASTGSGIWDEQFF. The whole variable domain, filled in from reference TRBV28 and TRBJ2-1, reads DVKVTQSSRYLVKRTGEKVFLECVQDMDHENMFWYRQDPGLGLRLIYFSYDVKMKEKGDIPEGYSVSREKKERFSLILESASTNQTSMYLCASTGSGIWDEQFFGPGTRLTVL.